A selection of T cell receptor beta chains follows, all from one sample in a study of immune aging and cytomegalovirus after organ transplant. Each CDR3 protein gets one entry after TCRdb re-called the single-cell sequencing reads with MiXCR. Of more than 20,000 distinct CDR3 sequences in the sample, about a third were seen once. These receptors' targets are unknown. Sample: CMV peptide-activated CD4+ and CD8+ T cells sorted from blood, taken at five time points, pooled. These receptors all come from a female donor who had a heart transplant and CMV viremia. CDR3s include the opening cysteine and the closing phenylalanine or tryptophan. Each record gives: J gene, D gene, V gene, clone size, CDR3 protein, CDR3 DNA. A D gene is named only where the DNA matches it firmly. Size is stated for part of the rows, as once, few or many counts, or as a class when the clone is expanded.

TRBJ2-3 | - | TRBV12-3/TRBV12-4 | - | CASSLGSQDTQYF | TGTGCCAGCAGTTTGGGTTCCCAGGATACGCAGTATTTT
TRBJ2-3 | - | TRBV29-1 | - | CSAKSATDTQYF | TGCAGCGCAAAATCAGCGACAGATACGCAGTATTTT
TRBJ2-5 | - | TRBV4-2 | once | CASSQGGAETQYF | TGTGCCAGCAGCCAAGGGGGCGCCGAGACCCAGTACTTC
TRBJ1-2 | TRBD1 | TRBV5-1 | - | CASSTQQGVGGYTF | TGCGCCAGCAGTACTCAACAGGGGGTAGGGGGCTACACCTTC
TRBJ1-1 | - | TRBV30 | few | CAWSLQAPSEAFF | TGTGCCTGGAGTCTGCAGGCTCCCTCTGAAGCTTTCTTT
TRBJ2-7 | - | TRBV20-1 | many | CSATGSSYEQYF | TGCAGTGCCACCGGGAGTTCCTACGAGCAGTACTTC
TRBJ1-2 | - | TRBV5-6 | many | CASRGGTAYYGYTF | TGTGCCAGCAGGGGCGGGACTGCTTACTATGGCTACACCTTC
TRBJ1-1 | - | TRBV12-3/TRBV12-4 | medium-sized | CASSSPATGRAFF | TGTGCCAGCAGTTCACCGGCCACCGGGAGAGCTTTCTTT
TRBJ2-1 | - | TRBV12-3/TRBV12-4 | few | CASSGRSGFNSEQFF | TGTGCCAGCAGTGGGCGTAGCGGCTTCAACTCTGAGCAGTTCTTC
TRBJ1-4 | - | TRBV7-6 | few | CASSSRGGSGSPHKLFF | TGTGCCAGCAGCTCTCGAGGGGGTTCGGGATCCCCCCATAAACTGTTTTTT
TRBJ1-1 | - | TRBV12-3/TRBV12-4 | - | CASRRHRAEAFF | TGTGCCAGCAGGCGTCACAGGGCTGAAGCTTTCTTT
TRBJ2-5 | TRBD1 | TRBV20-1 | medium-sized | CSARDISPDRGRSETQYF | TGCAGTGCTAGAGATATTTCTCCCGACAGGGGGCGATCAGAGACCCAGTACTTC